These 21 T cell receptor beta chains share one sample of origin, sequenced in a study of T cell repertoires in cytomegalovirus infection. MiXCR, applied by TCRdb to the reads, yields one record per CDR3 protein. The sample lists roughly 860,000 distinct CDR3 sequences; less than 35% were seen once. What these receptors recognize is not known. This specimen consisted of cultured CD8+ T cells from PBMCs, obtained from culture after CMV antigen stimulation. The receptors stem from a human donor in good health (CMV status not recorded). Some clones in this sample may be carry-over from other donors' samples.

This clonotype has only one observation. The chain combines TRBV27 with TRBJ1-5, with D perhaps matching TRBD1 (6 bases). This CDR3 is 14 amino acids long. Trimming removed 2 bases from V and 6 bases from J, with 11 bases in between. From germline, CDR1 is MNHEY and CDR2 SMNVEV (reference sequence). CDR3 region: CASSLTGFSQPQHF. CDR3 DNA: TGTGCCAGCAGTTTAACAGGGTTTTCTCAGCCCCAGCATTTT.

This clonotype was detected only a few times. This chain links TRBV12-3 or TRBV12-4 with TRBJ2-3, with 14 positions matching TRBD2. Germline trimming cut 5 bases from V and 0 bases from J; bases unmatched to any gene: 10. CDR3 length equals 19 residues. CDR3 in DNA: TGTGCCAGCAGTCCGGGACTAGCGGGGGCCTACCCCAGCACAGATACGCAGTATTTT. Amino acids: CASSPGLAGAYPSTDTQYF.

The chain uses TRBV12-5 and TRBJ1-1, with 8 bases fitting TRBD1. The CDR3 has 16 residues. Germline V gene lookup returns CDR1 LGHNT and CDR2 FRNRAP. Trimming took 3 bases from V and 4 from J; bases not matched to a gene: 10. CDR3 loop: CASGFHQGAIGTEAFF. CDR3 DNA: TGTGCTAGTGGTTTCCATCAGGGGGCGATCGGCACTGAAGCTTTCTTT.

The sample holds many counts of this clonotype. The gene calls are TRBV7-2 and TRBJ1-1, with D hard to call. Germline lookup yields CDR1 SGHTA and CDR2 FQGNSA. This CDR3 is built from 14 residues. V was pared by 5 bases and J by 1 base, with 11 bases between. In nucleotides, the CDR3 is TGTGCCAGCAGCCCAGAGGAGCCGAACACTGAAGCTTTCTTT. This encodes CASSPEEPNTEAFF.

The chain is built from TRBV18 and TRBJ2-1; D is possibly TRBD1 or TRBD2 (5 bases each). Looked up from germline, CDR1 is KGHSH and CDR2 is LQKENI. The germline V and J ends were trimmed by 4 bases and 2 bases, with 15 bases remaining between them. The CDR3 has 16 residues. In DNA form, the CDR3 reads TGTGCCAGCTCACATGGATCGAGGGGACCCTACAATGAGCAGTTCTTC. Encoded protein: CASSHGSRGPYNEQFF.

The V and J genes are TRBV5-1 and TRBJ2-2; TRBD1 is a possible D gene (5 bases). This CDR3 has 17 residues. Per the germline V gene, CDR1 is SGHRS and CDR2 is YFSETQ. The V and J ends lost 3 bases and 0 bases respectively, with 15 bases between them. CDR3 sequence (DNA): TGCGCCAGCAGCTATCGTAGACAGTCACCGAACACCGGGGAGCTGTTTTTT. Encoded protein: CASSYRRQSPNTGELFF.

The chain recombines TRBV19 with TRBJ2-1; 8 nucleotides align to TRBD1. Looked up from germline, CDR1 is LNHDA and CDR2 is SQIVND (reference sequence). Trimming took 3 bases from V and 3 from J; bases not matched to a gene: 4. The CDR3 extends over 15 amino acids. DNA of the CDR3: TGTGCCAGTAGTATGGCAGGGGGCCACTACAATGAGCAGTTCTTC. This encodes CASSMAGGHYNEQFF. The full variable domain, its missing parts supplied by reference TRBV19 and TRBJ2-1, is DGGITQSPKYLFRKEGQNVTLSCEQNLNHDAMYWYRQDPGQGLRLIYYSQIVNDFQKGDIAEGYSVSREKKESFPLTVTSAQKNPTAFYLCASSMAGGHYNEQFFGPGTRLTVL.

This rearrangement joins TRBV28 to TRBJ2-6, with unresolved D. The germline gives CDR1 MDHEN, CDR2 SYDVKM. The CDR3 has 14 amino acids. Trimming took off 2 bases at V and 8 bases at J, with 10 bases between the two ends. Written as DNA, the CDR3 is TGTGCCAGCAGTTTAAGAGAGGCATCCAACGTCCTGACTTTC. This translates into CASSLREASNVLTF.

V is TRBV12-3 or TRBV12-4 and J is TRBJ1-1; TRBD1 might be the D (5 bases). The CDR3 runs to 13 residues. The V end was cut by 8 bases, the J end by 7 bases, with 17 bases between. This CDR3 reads CASGILGGDEAFF. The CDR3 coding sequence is TGTGCCAGCGGTATTTTGGGGGGTGATGAAGCTTTCTTT.

The CDR3 DNA sequence: TGCAGTGCCCCGGACAGATTCTATGGCTACACCTTC. This translates into CSAPDRFYGYTF. The chain has TRBV20-1 and TRBJ1-2; D might be TRBD1 (6 bases). The CDR3 sequence is 12 residues long. V lost 6 bases and J lost 4, with 12 bases in between. Germline CDR1 DFQATT, CDR2 SNEGSKA (reference sequence).

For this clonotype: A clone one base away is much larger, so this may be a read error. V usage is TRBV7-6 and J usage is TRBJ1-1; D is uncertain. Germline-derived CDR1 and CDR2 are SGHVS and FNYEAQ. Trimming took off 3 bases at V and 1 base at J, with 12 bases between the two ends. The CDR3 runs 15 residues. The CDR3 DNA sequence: TGTGCCAGCAGCTTTGGAGAAGGGTGGAACACTGAAGCTTTCTTT. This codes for CASSFGEGWNTEAFF. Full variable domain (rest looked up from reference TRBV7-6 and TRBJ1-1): GAGVSQSPRYKVTKRGQDVALRCDPISGHVSLYWYRQALGQGPEFLTYFNYEAQQDKSGLPNDRFSAERPEGSISTLTIQRTEQRDSAMYRCASSFGEGWNTEAFFGQGTRLTVV.

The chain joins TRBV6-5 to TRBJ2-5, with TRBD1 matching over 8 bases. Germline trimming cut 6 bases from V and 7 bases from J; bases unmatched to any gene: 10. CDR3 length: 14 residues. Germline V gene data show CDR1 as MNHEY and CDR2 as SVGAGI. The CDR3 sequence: CASSRGQGQMTQYF. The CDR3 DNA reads TGTGCCAGCAGCCGTGGACAGGGTCAGATGACCCAGTACTTC.

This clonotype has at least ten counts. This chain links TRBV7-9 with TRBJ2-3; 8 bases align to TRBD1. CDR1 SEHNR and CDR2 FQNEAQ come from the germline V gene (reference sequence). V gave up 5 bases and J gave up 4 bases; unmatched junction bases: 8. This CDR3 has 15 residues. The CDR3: CASSPVQGEADTQYF. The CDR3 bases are TGTGCCAGCAGCCCGGTACAGGGGGAGGCAGATACGCAGTATTTT.

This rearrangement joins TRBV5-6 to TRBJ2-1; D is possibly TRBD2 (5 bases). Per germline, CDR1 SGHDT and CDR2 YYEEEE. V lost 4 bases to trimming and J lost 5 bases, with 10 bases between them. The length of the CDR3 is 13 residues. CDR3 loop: CASSEGINNEQFF. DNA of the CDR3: TGTGCCAGCAGCGAGGGAATCAACAATGAGCAGTTCTTC.

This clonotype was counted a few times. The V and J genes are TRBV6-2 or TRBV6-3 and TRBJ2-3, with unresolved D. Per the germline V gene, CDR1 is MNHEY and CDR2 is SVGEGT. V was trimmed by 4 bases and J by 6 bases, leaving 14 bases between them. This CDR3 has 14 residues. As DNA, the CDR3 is TGTGCCAGCAGTTCTATTTCACCCAGGGATACGCAGTATTTT. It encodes CASSSISPRDTQYF.

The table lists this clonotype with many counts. CDR3 DNA sequence: TGTGCCAGCAGCTTAGACAGTTTTGGATCACCCCTCCACTTT. Translation gives CASSLDSFGSPLHF. The genes are TRBV7-2 and TRBJ1-6; D is undetermined. This CDR3 comprises 14 residues. The germline V gene has CDR1 SGHTA and CDR2 FQGNSA. Deletions cut 1 base from V and 10 bases from J, with 11 bases between. Using reference TRBV7-2 and TRBJ1-6 for the parts outside the CDR3, the full variable domain is GAGVSQSPSNKVTEKGKDVELRCDPISGHTALYWYRQSLGQGLEFLIYFQGNSAPDKSGLPSDRFSAERTGGSVSTLTIQRTQQEDSAVYLCASSLDSFGSPLHFGNGTRLTVT.

The CDR3 sequence: CASSITGAYEQYF. CDR3 nucleotide sequence: TGTGCCAGTAGCATAACAGGGGCCTACGAGCAGTACTTC. This chain uses TRBV19 with TRBJ2-7; 7 nucleotides match TRBD1. This CDR3 comprises 13 residues. The J segment lost 2 bases and the V segment lost 6 bases, leaving 4 bases of the junction unmatched. Germline-derived CDR1 and CDR2 are LNHDA and SQIVND (reference sequence).

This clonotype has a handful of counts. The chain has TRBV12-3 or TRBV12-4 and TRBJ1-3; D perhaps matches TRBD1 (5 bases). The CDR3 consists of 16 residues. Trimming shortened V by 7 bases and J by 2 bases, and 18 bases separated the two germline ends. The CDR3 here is CASITGGGLTGNTIYF. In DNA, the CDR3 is TGTGCCAGCATTACCGGCGGGGGACTAACTGGAAACACCATATATTTT.

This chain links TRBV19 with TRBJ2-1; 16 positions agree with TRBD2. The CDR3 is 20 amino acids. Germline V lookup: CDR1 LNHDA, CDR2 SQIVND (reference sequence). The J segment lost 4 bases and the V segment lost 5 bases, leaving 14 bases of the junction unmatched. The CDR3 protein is CASSPTSGLAGGPLYNEQFF. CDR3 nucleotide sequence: TGTGCCAGTAGTCCCACCTCGGGACTAGCGGGGGGGCCGCTATACAATGAGCAGTTCTTC.

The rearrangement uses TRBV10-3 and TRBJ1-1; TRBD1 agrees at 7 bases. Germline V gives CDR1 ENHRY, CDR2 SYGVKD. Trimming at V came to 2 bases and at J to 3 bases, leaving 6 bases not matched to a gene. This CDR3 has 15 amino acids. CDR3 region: CAISEPRDSYTEAFF. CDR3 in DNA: TGTGCCATCAGTGAGCCGCGGGACAGCTACACTGAAGCTTTCTTT.

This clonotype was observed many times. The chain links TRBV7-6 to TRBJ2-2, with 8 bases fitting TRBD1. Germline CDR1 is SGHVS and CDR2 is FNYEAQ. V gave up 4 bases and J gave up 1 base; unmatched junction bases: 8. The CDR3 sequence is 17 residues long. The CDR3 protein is CASSSRRTGLNTGELFF. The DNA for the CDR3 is TGTGCCAGCAGCTCAAGGAGGACAGGGCTGAACACCGGGGAGCTGTTTTTT.